A selection of T cell receptor beta chains follows, all from one sample in a study of vaccination and CD4 T cells after COVID-19. Their specific antigens are unknown. One entry per CDR3 protein results from TCRdb running MiXCR on the PCR reads. The profile covers fewer than 25,000 distinct CDR3 sequences, with around two fifths appearing a single time and 25% to 30% taken by the ten largest. Specimen: CD4+ T cells from blood, cultured in vitro, collected about 7 months after SARS-CoV-2 vaccination. The source of these receptors is a human donor who had recovered from COVID-19. Both conserved end residues are trimmed from each CDR3. D genes are given only for firm matches.

J gene: TRBJ2-5
V gene: TRBV24-1
D gene: NA
CDR3 protein: ATSDFWGSQETQY

J gene: TRBJ2-2
V gene: TRBV7-3
D gene: TRBD2
CDR3 protein: ASSTSGTSTGELF

J gene: TRBJ1-5
V gene: TRBV2
D gene: TRBD1
CDR3 protein: ASSEELGQGSDNQPQH

J gene: TRBJ2-5
V gene: TRBV20-1
D gene: TRBD2
CDR3 protein: SAREAGGWEETQY

J gene: TRBJ2-3
V gene: TRBV20-1
D gene: NA
CDR3 protein: SARAPPYTDTQY

J gene: TRBJ1-5
V gene: TRBV24-1
D gene: NA
CDR3 protein: ATSDLGTTQPQH

J gene: TRBJ2-7
V gene: TRBV27
D gene: NA
CDR3 protein: ASTPQLGNSYEQY

J gene: TRBJ1-6
V gene: TRBV6-1
D gene: NA
CDR3 protein: ASKYGFLNSPLH

J gene: TRBJ1-1
V gene: TRBV18
D gene: NA
CDR3 protein: ASSPGQGGWTEAF

J gene: TRBJ2-3
V gene: TRBV7-2
D gene: NA
CDR3 protein: ASSFARRDTQY

J gene: TRBJ2-3
V gene: TRBV4-3
D gene: NA
CDR3 protein: ASSREGSDTQY

J gene: TRBJ1-2
V gene: TRBV7-2
D gene: NA
CDR3 protein: ASSLGAGLSIYGYT

J gene: TRBJ1-6
V gene: TRBV20-1
D gene: TRBD1
CDR3 protein: SARKTGDSPLH

J gene: TRBJ1-2
V gene: TRBV7-8
D gene: TRBD1
CDR3 protein: ASSYPGQGTYGYT

J gene: TRBJ2-7
V gene: TRBV7-2
D gene: NA
CDR3 protein: ASSLDWGGGEQY

J gene: TRBJ1-1
V gene: TRBV27
D gene: TRBD1
CDR3 protein: ASSPGTGGSEAF

J gene: TRBJ2-7
V gene: TRBV25-1
D gene: NA
CDR3 protein: ASSAPSLEQY

J gene: TRBJ1-1
V gene: TRBV29-1
D gene: NA
CDR3 protein: SASPLRDTEAF

J gene: TRBJ2-1
V gene: TRBV24-1
D gene: NA
CDR3 protein: ATSDGLAESNEQF

J gene: TRBJ2-7
V gene: TRBV7-2
D gene: NA
CDR3 protein: ASSLQGRREQY

J gene: TRBJ2-5
V gene: TRBV4-3
D gene: NA
CDR3 protein: ASSHPPPGRPALETQY

J gene: TRBJ2-7
V gene: TRBV7-2
D gene: TRBD2
CDR3 protein: ASSLVSSGGPYEQY

J gene: TRBJ1-6
V gene: TRBV7-9
D gene: TRBD1
CDR3 protein: ASSLGRTGNNSPLH

J gene: TRBJ2-7
V gene: TRBV21-1
D gene: NA
CDR3 protein: ASSNRAGIRNEQY

J gene: TRBJ2-3
V gene: TRBV11-2
D gene: TRBD2
CDR3 protein: ASSRGLAGGHTDTQY

J gene: TRBJ2-3
V gene: TRBV7-3
D gene: TRBD2
CDR3 protein: ASSLFSGTTDTQY

J gene: TRBJ2-5
V gene: TRBV2
D gene: TRBD2
CDR3 protein: ATGGRLAGFETQY

J gene: TRBJ2-5
V gene: TRBV6-4
D gene: TRBD2
CDR3 protein: ASSDSIILAGIQETQY

J gene: TRBJ2-5
V gene: TRBV7-2
D gene: NA
CDR3 protein: ASSLEFRGQY

J gene: TRBJ1-1
V gene: TRBV20-1
D gene: NA
CDR3 protein: SARDARTLNTEAF

J gene: TRBJ2-5
V gene: TRBV29-1
D gene: TRBD1
CDR3 protein: SVLGQLQETQY

J gene: TRBJ2-3
V gene: TRBV6-1
D gene: NA
CDR3 protein: ASRYSGVARDTQY

J gene: TRBJ2-7
V gene: TRBV6-5
D gene: TRBD2
CDR3 protein: ASSYRAGGNSEQY

J gene: TRBJ2-1
V gene: TRBV10-3
D gene: TRBD2
CDR3 protein: AISDRGLAGAAYNEQF

J gene: TRBJ2-7
V gene: TRBV15
D gene: TRBD2
CDR3 protein: ATSRAGVYEQY

J gene: TRBJ1-1
V gene: TRBV6-2/TRBV6-3
D gene: NA
CDR3 protein: ASRGSVTEAF

J gene: TRBJ2-1
V gene: TRBV20-1
D gene: NA
CDR3 protein: SASTGYNEQF

J gene: TRBJ2-2
V gene: TRBV11-2
D gene: TRBD1
CDR3 protein: ASSLVVQGGTGELF

J gene: TRBJ2-5
V gene: TRBV11-3
D gene: TRBD2
CDR3 protein: ATAGGQAKETQY

J gene: TRBJ1-6
V gene: TRBV7-9
D gene: NA
CDR3 protein: ASSFLRAGNSPLH

J gene: TRBJ2-5
V gene: TRBV10-3
D gene: NA
CDR3 protein: ATQGTAQETQY

J gene: TRBJ1-5
V gene: TRBV29-1
D gene: NA
CDR3 protein: SVGHTNQPQH

J gene: TRBJ1-6
V gene: TRBV11-2
D gene: NA
CDR3 protein: ASSLGGLMGSSPLH

J gene: TRBJ2-1
V gene: TRBV6-2/TRBV6-3
D gene: NA
CDR3 protein: ASSDGRELRQF

J gene: TRBJ2-1
V gene: TRBV24-1
D gene: TRBD2
CDR3 protein: ATSDLPLAGAPNEQF

J gene: TRBJ2-1
V gene: TRBV21-1
D gene: NA
CDR3 protein: ASSKAVHEQF

J gene: TRBJ1-1
V gene: TRBV7-8
D gene: NA
CDR3 protein: ASSLGLGQNTEAF

J gene: TRBJ2-3
V gene: TRBV20-1
D gene: TRBD2
CDR3 protein: SAQPRGGLAIDTQY

J gene: TRBJ1-2
V gene: TRBV20-1
D gene: NA
CDR3 protein: SASSGGNYGYT

J gene: TRBJ2-7
V gene: TRBV20-1
D gene: NA
CDR3 protein: SAVIGSYEQY

J gene: TRBJ2-5
V gene: TRBV24-1
D gene: NA
CDR3 protein: ATSDPSRGRETQY

J gene: TRBJ2-3
V gene: TRBV11-1
D gene: NA
CDR3 protein: ASSLVVDTQY

J gene: TRBJ2-7
V gene: TRBV7-9
D gene: TRBD2
CDR3 protein: ASSSGWAGGYEQY

J gene: TRBJ1-6
V gene: TRBV11-3
D gene: NA
CDR3 protein: ATPTEVESYNSPLH

J gene: TRBJ1-5
V gene: TRBV4-1
D gene: NA
CDR3 protein: ASSRLFGTFSNQPQH

J gene: TRBJ2-7
V gene: TRBV5-1
D gene: NA
CDR3 protein: ASSLDRSSYEQY

J gene: TRBJ2-1
V gene: TRBV10-3
D gene: NA
CDR3 protein: AISAHAGNWYNEQF

J gene: TRBJ2-5
V gene: TRBV7-3
D gene: TRBD1
CDR3 protein: ASSLGGQPQETQY